The source of this TCR beta chain is a study of cytomegalovirus exposure and HLA in healthy donors. General study points: The authors confirmed in vitro that a few CMV-associated chains were specific for CMV antigens. The study reported that TCR beta sequences accurately predicted HLA-A and HLA-B alleles in most subjects. Productive rates of about 90% or about 30% were seen for most TCR beta V segments in an earlier analysis.

On this clone: Its specificity is not known.

Trimming stripped 3 bases from V and 5 bases from J, with 10 bases between. CDR1 is GTSNPN, CDR2 SVGIG, per germline (reference sequence). The CDR3 spans 12 residues. Primers: 60 Vbeta forward and 13 Jbeta reverse. Profiled with immunoSEQ multiplex PCR; TCRdb holds only in-frame clones, not every one. Among more than 50,000 clones listed, roughly 71% were seen once. The TCR was taken from a middle-aged man in good health and CMV-seropositive. The rearrangement joins TRBV30 to TRBJ1-1; possible D gene TRBD1, 5 bases. The sequencing input was PBMCs. The CDR3 reads CAWSVQGTEAFF. In DNA form, the CDR3 reads TGTGCCTGGAGCGTCCAGGGTACTGAAGCTTTCTTT.